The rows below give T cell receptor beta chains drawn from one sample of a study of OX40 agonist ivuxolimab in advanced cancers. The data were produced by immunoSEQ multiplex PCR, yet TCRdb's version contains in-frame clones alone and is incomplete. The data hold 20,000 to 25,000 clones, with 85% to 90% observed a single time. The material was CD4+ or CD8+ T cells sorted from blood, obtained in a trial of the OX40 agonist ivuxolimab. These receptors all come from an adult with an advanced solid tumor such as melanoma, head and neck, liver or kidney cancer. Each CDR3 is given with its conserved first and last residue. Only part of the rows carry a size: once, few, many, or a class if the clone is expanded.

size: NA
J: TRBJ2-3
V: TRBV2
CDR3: CASSRHSSTDTQYF

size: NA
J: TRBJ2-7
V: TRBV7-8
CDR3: CASSDDRGLIYEQYF

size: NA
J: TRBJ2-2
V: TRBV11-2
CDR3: CASSLISIGTTITGELFF

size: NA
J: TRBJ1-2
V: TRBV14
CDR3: CASSQVAGNYGYTF

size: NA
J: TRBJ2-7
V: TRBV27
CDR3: CASGPGASVPYEQYF

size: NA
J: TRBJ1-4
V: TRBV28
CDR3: CASSPGTREKLFF

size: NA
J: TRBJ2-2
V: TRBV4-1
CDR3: CASSQYFPGSGTGELFF

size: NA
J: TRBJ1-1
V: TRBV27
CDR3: CASSLTGVRTEAFF

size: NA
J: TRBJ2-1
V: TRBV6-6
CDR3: CASSLGGEQFF

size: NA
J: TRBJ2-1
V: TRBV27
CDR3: CASSFGRVNEQFF

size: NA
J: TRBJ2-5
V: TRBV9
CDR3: CASSVRASGSLETQYF

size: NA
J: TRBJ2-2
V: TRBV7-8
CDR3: CASGTTNTGELFF

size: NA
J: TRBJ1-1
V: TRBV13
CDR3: CASSSDREGFRTEAFF

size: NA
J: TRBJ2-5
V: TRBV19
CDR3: CASSIGGPTYQETQYF

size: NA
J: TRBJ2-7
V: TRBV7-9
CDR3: CASSLARGSSYEQYF

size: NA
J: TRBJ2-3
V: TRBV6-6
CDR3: CASSYSTGPKYF

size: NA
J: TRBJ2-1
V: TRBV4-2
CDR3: CASSQDAGGPNEQFF

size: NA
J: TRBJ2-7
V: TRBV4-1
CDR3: CASSQGRNPQDRTYEQYF

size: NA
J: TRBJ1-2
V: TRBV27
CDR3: CASSKNPVVGGYTF

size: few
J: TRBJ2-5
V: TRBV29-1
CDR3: CSVEGREGTTRETQYF

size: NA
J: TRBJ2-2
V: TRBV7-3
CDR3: CASSHGLAGENTGELFF

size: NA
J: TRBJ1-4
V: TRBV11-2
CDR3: CASSSSVGATNEKLFF

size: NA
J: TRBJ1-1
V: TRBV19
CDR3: CASCTGDWTEAFF

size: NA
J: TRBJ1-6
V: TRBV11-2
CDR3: CASIGQGNNSPLHF

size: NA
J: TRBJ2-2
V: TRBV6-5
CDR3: CASSTDRGHHGELFF

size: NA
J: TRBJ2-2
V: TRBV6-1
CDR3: CASSEVGAETGELFF

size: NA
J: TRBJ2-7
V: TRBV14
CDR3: CASSQGTGRYEQYF

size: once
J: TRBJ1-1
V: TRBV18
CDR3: CASSPDRVGTEAFF

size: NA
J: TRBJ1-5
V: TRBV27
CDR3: CASSFFARLQHF

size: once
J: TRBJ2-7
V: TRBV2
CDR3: CASRDTVYEQYF